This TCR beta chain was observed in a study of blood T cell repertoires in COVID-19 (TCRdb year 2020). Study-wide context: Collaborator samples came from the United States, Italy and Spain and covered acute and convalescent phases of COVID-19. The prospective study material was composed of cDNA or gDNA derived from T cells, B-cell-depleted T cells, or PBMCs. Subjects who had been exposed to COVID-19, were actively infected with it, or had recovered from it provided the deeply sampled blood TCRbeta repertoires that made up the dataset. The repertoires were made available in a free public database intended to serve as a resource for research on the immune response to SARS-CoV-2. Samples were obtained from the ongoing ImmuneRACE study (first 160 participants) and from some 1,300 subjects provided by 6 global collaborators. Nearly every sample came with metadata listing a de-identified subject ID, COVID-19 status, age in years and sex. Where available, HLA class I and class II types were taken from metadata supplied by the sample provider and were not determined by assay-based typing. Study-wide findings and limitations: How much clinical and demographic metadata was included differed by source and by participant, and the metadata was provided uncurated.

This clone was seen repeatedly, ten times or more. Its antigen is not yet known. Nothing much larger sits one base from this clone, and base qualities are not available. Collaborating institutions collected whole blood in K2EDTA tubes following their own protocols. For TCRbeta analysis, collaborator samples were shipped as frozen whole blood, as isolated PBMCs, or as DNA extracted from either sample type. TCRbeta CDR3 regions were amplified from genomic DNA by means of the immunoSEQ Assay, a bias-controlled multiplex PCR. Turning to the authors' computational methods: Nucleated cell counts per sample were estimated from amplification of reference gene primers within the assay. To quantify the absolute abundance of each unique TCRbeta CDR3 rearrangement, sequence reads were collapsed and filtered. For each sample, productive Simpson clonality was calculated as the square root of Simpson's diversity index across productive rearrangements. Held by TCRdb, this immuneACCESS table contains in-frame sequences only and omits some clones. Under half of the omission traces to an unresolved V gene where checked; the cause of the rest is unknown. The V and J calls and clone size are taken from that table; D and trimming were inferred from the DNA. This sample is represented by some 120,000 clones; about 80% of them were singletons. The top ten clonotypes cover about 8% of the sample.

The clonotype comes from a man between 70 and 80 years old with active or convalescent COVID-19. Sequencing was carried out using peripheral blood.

The CDR3 is CASRTSDRAETQYF. In nucleotide form, the sequence is TGTGCCAGCAGGACATCGGACAGGGCGGAGACCCAGTACTTC. This chain is built from TRBV7-9 and TRBJ2-5; 8 of the junction bases match TRBD1. CDR1 is given as SEHNR and CDR2 as FQNEAQ, both from the germline V gene (reference sequence). From the cysteine through the phenylalanine, the CDR3 covers 14 amino acids. Just the 42-base CDR3 DNA is kept, in frame starting at base 1. The V end gives up 6 bases and the J end 5 bases, leaving 8 bases in the junction not matched to a gene.